The source of this T cell receptor (beta chain) is a study of tumor and adjacent non-tumor tissue in lung cancer. No cell sorting was done before RNA was extracted from the tissue. More than 3 cm separated this lung sample from the edge of the tumor. The study's findings and limits: In normal lung, the top 100 clones were significantly more dominant than in tumor.

Germline CDR1 is SGHAT and CDR2 is FQNNGV. The CDR3 loop spans 14 amino acids. V lost 8 bases to trimming and J lost 5 bases, with 18 bases between them. The library came from three nested PCR rounds adapted from ARM-PCR protocols. Using its own MiXCR run on the multiplex PCR reads, TCRdb lists one record per CDR3 protein. The sample shows some 99,000 distinct CDR3 sequences, roughly two thirds of them seen only once. On this clonotype itself: Its target is unknown. Without the conserved terminal phenylalanine or tryptophan, this CDR3 likely stems from a read error.

The gene calls are TRBV11-2 and TRBJ2-5; D is unclear. Sequenced material: distant non-tumor lung tissue. This sequence was found in a man aged 60 to 69 with non-small cell lung cancer. CDR3 protein: CASCSDGVWETQYI. CDR3 nucleotides: TGTGCCAGCTGCTCCGACGGAGTTTGGGAGACCCAGTACATC.